Shown below are 3 T cell receptor beta chains from a single sample sequenced in a study of glioma-infiltrating T cells listed by TCRdb under 2016. These reads were obtained on an Illumina MiSeq. TCR alpha and beta CDR3 regions were amplified with the iRepertoire nested amplicon-rescue multiplex PCR (arm-PCR) platform from RNA. In TCRdb, the public reads were trimmed at Q25 with fastp and aligned with MiXCR, with productive beta chains retained. Rows with a matching CDR3 protein are joined into one entry that keeps the most common DNA and genes. This sample comprises about 410,000 distinct CDR3 sequences, around 38% of them detected only once. The ten largest account for approximately 12% of the sample. Sequencing was done on a sample of glioma tissue, nonneoplastic brain tissue, or PBMCs (not recorded which). These receptors were collected from a human donor with low-grade glioma or glioblastoma, undergoing nonglioma brain surgery, or in good health (not recorded which).

The CDR3: CSARGDRGLDEQYF. CDR3 nucleotide sequence: TGCAGTGCTAGAGGGGACAGGGGGCTCGACGAGCAGTACTTC. The chain recombines TRBV20-1 with TRBJ2-7; 12 bases line up with TRBD1. CDR1 DFQATT and CDR2 SNEGSKA come from the germline V gene (reference sequence). The CDR3 has 14 residues. Trimming took 1 base from V and 5 from J; bases not matched to a gene: 3.

This clonotype was picked up many times. CDR3 nucleotide sequence: TGTGCCACCAGCAGAGTAGAGACCCAGTACTTC. Translating it yields CATSRVETQYF. The chain combines TRBV15 with TRBJ2-5; unclear D gene. This CDR3 comprises 11 residues. In germline, CDR1 is LNHNV, CDR2 YYDKDF (reference sequence). The V end was cut by 1 base, the J end by 4 bases, with 1 base between.

In the case of this clonotype: An end of the junction differs from the germline gene, which may be a read error. This sequence joins TRBV4-2 and TRBJ1-3; D gene ambiguous. The CDR3 is 14 residues long. Germline lookup yields CDR1 LGHNA and CDR2 YNFKEQ. CDR3 amino acids: CASSRTRSGKTIYF. CDR3 sequence (DNA): TGTGCCAGCAGCCGAACTCGCTCTGGAAAAACCATATATTTT.